The 21 T cell receptor beta chains below were found in one sample sequenced in a study of cytomegalovirus exposure and HLA in healthy donors (dated by TCRdb to between 2016 and 2019). The library was generated by the immunoSEQ multiplex PCR assay. For the multiplex PCR, a mixture combining 60 forward primers for TCR Vbeta segments and 13 reverse primers for TCR Jbeta segments was used. The clones in this table, taken by TCRdb from immuneACCESS, are in-frame only. Not every clone is retained; where verified, under half of the shortfall comes from an unresolved V gene, and the cause of the rest is unknown. The sample table shows fewer than 75,000 clones, and roughly 82% are seen once. Roughly an eighth of the sample lies in the top ten. Sequenced input: PBMCs. These receptors came from a man between 65 and 85 years old in good health and CMV-seronegative.

CDR3 DNA sequence: TGTGCCAGCAGCCGTCAGGGGCGGGAGGGCCTGGGCGAGCAGTACTTC. Translation gives CASSRQGREGLGEQYF. This sequence joins TRBV7-2 and TRBJ2-5; 9 bases line up with TRBD2. TRBJ2-7 matches the DNA end more closely, so the J call is doubtful. Per germline, CDR1 SGHTA and CDR2 FQGNSA. The CDR3 consists of 16 residues.

The chain combines TRBV6-1 with TRBJ2-5; tentatively, D is TRBD1 (5 bases). Germline CDR1 MNHNS, CDR2 SASEGT. The V gene lost 3 bases and the J gene lost 5 bases, with 10 bases spanning the gap. This CDR3 has 13 residues. This CDR3 reads CASSDQGLETQYF. The CDR3 DNA reads TGTGCCAGCAGTGATCAGGGCTTGGAGACCCAGTACTTC.

The chain uses TRBV5-1 and TRBJ2-7; the D is unclear. From germline, CDR1 is SGHRS and CDR2 YFSETQ. CDR3 length: 12 amino acids. V gave up 0 bases and J gave up 4 bases, with 5 bases separating them. CDR3 residues: CASSLAPYEQYF. CDR3 in DNA: TGCGCCAGCAGCTTGGCCCCGTACGAGCAGTACTTC.

The V gene is TRBV27, the J gene TRBJ2-7, with 8 bases that match TRBD1. The CDR3 runs to 14 residues. The germline gives CDR1 MNHEY, CDR2 SMNVEV (reference sequence). With 5 bases clipped from V and 6 bases from J, the junction kept 9 bases outside the gene matches. The CDR3 region has the DNA TGTGCCAGCAGTACCGGGACAGGAGGTCCCGAGCAGTACTTC. As protein: CASSTGTGGPEQYF.

The chain recombines TRBV4-3 with TRBJ1-2; 10 nucleotides match TRBD1. Germline trimming cut 4 bases from V and 0 bases from J; bases unmatched to any gene: 11. CDR3 length: 18 amino acids. CDR1 is LGHNA, CDR2 YSLEER, per germline. The DNA for the CDR3 is TGCGCCAGCAGCCCACGCCGTACCGGACAGGGGGCTAACTATGGCTACACCTTC. Protein: CASSPRRTGQGANYGYTF.

The rearrangement uses TRBV19 and TRBJ1-6; a weak D match, TRBD1 (5 bases). Trimming pared 10 bases from V and 8 bases from J, leaving 15 bases between. The CDR3 runs 13 residues. Looked up from germline, CDR1 is LNHDA and CDR2 is SQIVND (reference sequence). CDR3 DNA sequence: TGTGCCACCTCTCAGGGTAGAGATTCACCCCTCCACTTT. Its translation: CATSQGRDSPLHF.

The genes are TRBV6-4 and TRBJ1-1, with a tentative D call TRBD1 (5 bases). V was shortened by 5 bases and J by 5 bases, with 6 bases between the two germline ends. The CDR3 is 11 residues long. Germline CDR1 reads MRHNA; CDR2 reads SNTAGT. DNA of the CDR3: TGTGCCAGCAGTTACAGGACTGAAGCTTTCTTT. This codes for CASSYRTEAFF.

The rearrangement joins TRBV4-3 to TRBJ2-3, with TRBD1 matching 8 bases. CDR3 size: 17 residues. Looked up from germline, CDR1 is LGHNA and CDR2 is YSLEER. The junction had 10 bases not matched to a gene; V was cut back by 4 bases and J by 1 base. For the CDR3, the DNA is TGCGCCAGCAGCCGAGCCCGGACAGGGCCCCGCACAGATACGCAGTATTTT. Translation gives CASSRARTGPRTDTQYF.

This chain joins TRBV7-9 and TRBJ2-3; TRBD2 aligns across 11 bases. Germline-derived CDR1 and CDR2 are SEHNR and FQNEAQ (reference sequence). The CDR3 contains 16 residues. With V trimmed by 5 bases and J by 4 bases, 8 bases remained unmatched. CDR3 protein: CASSLTSGSAPDTQYF. The CDR3 bases are TGTGCCAGCAGCCTAACTAGCGGGAGTGCGCCAGATACGCAGTATTTT.

About this clone: Given the absence of the conserved phenylalanine or tryptophan at the CDR3 end, a read error is likely. V gene TRBV9 combines with J gene TRBJ1-6; no firm D call. The CDR3 extends over 13 amino acids. V was clipped by 1 base and J by 4 bases, with 3 bases between them. Germline assignment: CDR1 SGDLS and CDR2 YYNGEE. The CDR3 is CASSVRYNSPLHL. CDR3 in DNA: TGTGCCAGCAGCGTACGGTATAATTCACCCCTCCACCTT.

V usage is TRBV5-1 and J usage is TRBJ1-4; D remains unclear. CDR3 length: 15 residues. The ends were cut back, 0 bases at V and 2 bases at J, with 8 bases in the middle. Germline values: CDR1 SGHRS, CDR2 YFSETQ. The CDR3 spells CASSLGAPTNEKLFF. The CDR3 DNA reads as TGCGCCAGCAGCTTGGGGGCGCCTACTAATGAAAAACTGTTTTTT.

The chain employs TRBV5-4 and TRBJ1-1; 12 bases line up with TRBD1. Germline lookup yields CDR1 SGHNT and CDR2 YYREEE (reference sequence). The length of the CDR3 is 17 residues. The junction had 7 bases not matched to a gene; V was cut back by 4 bases and J by 0 bases. This CDR3 is CASSPGTGGPLNTEAFF. The CDR3 DNA reads as TGTGCCAGCAGCCCGGGGACAGGGGGCCCCTTGAACACTGAAGCTTTCTTT.

This chain uses TRBV29-1 with TRBJ2-3, with TRBD1 matching over 9 bases. V lost 0 bases and J lost 8; bases outside the gene matches: 0. The V gene's germline CDR1 is SQVTM and CDR2 ANQGSEA. This CDR3 comprises 12 residues. This chain's CDR3 is CSVEETGGTQYF. The CDR3 DNA follows: TGCAGCGTTGAAGAGACAGGGGGTACGCAGTATTTT.

The V gene is TRBV11-3, the J gene TRBJ2-1, with D tentatively TRBD2 (5 bases). This CDR3 comprises 17 residues. Deletions cut 1 base from V and 4 bases from J, with 17 bases between. Per the germline V gene, CDR1 is SGHNT and CDR2 is YENEEA. Here the CDR3 reads CASSLGSGRRGYNEQFF. CDR3 DNA sequence: TGTGCCAGCAGCTTAGGGTCAGGAAGGAGAGGGTACAATGAGCAGTTCTTC.

This clone was detected a few times. V usage is TRBV9 and J usage is TRBJ1-2, with 8 bases lining up with TRBD1. The length of the CDR3 is 16 residues. CDR1 and CDR2 from the germline V gene are SGDLS and YYNGEE. J lost 2 bases, V lost 3 bases, and 9 bases had no gene match. The CDR3 DNA sequence: TGTGCCAGCAGCGCCGGACAGGGTTCGGTGAACTATGGCTACACCTTC. It codes for CASSAGQGSVNYGYTF.

The chain is built from TRBV28 and TRBJ1-2; 9 bases map to TRBD1. Germline V gene sequence: CDR1 MDHEN, CDR2 SYDVKM. Trimming cost V 6 bases and J 0 bases; bases outside gene matches: 11. The CDR3 covers 17 residues. The CDR3, as DNA: TGTGCCAGCAGGGCCGGAGACAGGGGGACCACTAACTATGGCTACACCTTC. Translated, it gives CASRAGDRGTTNYGYTF.

This clone was picked up a small number of times. The chain couples TRBV29-1 to TRBJ2-3; the match to TRBD1 covers 9 bases. With V trimmed by 4 bases and J by 1 base, 0 bases remained unmatched. From germline, CDR1 is SQVTM and CDR2 ANQGSEA. This CDR3 has 13 residues. The CDR3 region has the DNA TGCAGCGTTGGGACAGGGGGCACAGATACGCAGTATTTT. Translated: CSVGTGGTDTQYF.

The chain is built from TRBV15 and TRBJ2-1; 8 bases line up with TRBD2. This CDR3 has 16 amino acids. V dropped 1 base and J dropped 8; count of bases not matched to a gene: 10. From germline, CDR1 is LNHNV and CDR2 YYDKDF (reference sequence). CDR3 residues: CATSRVGGGGGHEQFF. CDR3 nucleotide sequence: TGTGCCACCAGCAGAGTTGGCGGGGGCGGGGGGCATGAGCAGTTCTTC. The full variable domain, in which reference TRBV15 and TRBJ2-1 provide the parts outside the CDR3, is DAMVIQNPRYQVTQFGKPVTLSCSQTLNHNVMYWYQQKSSQAPKLLFHYYDKDFNNEADTPDNFQSRRPNTSFCFLDIRSPGLGDTAMYLCATSRVGGGGGHEQFFGPGTRLTVL.

V and J are TRBV7-9 and TRBJ1-3; no reliable D call. The CDR3 totals 14 residues. Germline V lookup: CDR1 SEHNR, CDR2 FQNEAQ (reference sequence). Deletions cut 8 bases from V and 0 bases from J, with 11 bases between. CDR3 DNA sequence: TGTGCCAGCTCGGGGATATCCTCTGGAAACACCATATATTTT. Translated: CASSGISSGNTIYF.

This chain links TRBV7-9 with TRBJ2-5; TRBD2 is a possible D gene (6 bases). CDR3 size: 15 residues. V lost 1 base, J lost 5 bases, and 14 bases lay in between. Germline V gene lookup returns CDR1 SEHNR and CDR2 FQNEAQ (reference sequence). CDR3 loop: CASSLDEGRQETQYF. In nucleotides, the CDR3 is TGTGCCAGCAGCTTAGATGAGGGGAGGCAGGAGACCCAGTACTTC.

This clone has more than one count but fewer than ten. J is TRBJ2-5 and V is TRBV6-5, with 8 nucleotides matching TRBD1. The J call may be mistaken, given a closer DNA end match to TRBJ2-7. The CDR3 length is 14 residues. The germline V gene encodes CDR1 MNHEY and CDR2 SVGAGI. Here the CDR3 DNA reads TGTGCCAGCAGCCCTCCAACAGGGGGCTACGAGCAGTACTTC. It translates to CASSPPTGGYEQYF.